This T cell receptor beta chain was captured in a study of blood T cell repertoires in COVID-19. Study information: T cells, B-cell-depleted T cells, or PBMCs supplied cDNA or gDNA.

Original processing methods: Amplification of reference gene primers was used by the study to estimate nucleated cell counts. Clones were read by immunoSEQ multiplex PCR, and TCRdb kept only the in-frame ones, dropping some. The V and J calls and clone size were taken over from that table, and D and trimming were inferred from the DNA. This sample has roughly 200,000 clones, with roughly 87% found just once. As concerns this clone: One end of the junction varies from germline; a read error may be responsible.

This study enrolled people aged 18 to 89 from approximately 24 US geographic areas. What the recovered Cohort 3 donors had was two negative PCRs, clearance, or symptom resolution. CDR1 and CDR2 (germline): SSHAT, FNYEAQ (reference sequence). The length of the CDR3 is 15 residues. Sequenced: PBMCs or T cells enriched from blood (not recorded which). The V and J genes are TRBV7-7 and TRBJ2-5; D perhaps matches TRBD2 (7 bases). This clonotype was obtained from a woman in her 30s who had recovered from COVID-19. CDR3 DNA sequence: TGTGCTAGCAGCTTAGGGGGGGGGCCTCAAGAGACCCAGTACTTC. As protein: CASSLGGGPQETQYF. The full variable domain, rest sourced from reference TRBV7-7 and TRBJ2-5, is GAGVSQSPRYKVTKRGQDVTLRCDPISSHATLYWYQQALGQGPEFLTYFNYEAQPDKSGLPSDRFSAERPEGSISTLTIQRTEQRDSAMYRCASSLGGGPQETQYFGPGTRLLVL.